These T cell receptor beta chains were read from a single sample in a study of a mutant IDH1 vaccine in newly diagnosed glioma. Antigens for these TCRs are unknown. Repertoires were generated with immunoSEQ multiplex PCR, while TCRdb's copy carries only in-frame clones and drops some. The data show approximately 44,000 clones, with roughly four fifths seen just once and 12% held by the top ten. Sequencing was performed on PBMCs, taken from a glioma patient whose treatment included an IDH1 peptide vaccine. The receptors here all came from a man aged 40-49 years with glioma. CDR3s include the opening cysteine and the closing phenylalanine or tryptophan. Each record gives: clone size, D gene, J gene, V gene, CDR3 DNA, CDR3 protein. D genes are given only for firm matches. Expanded clones are given a class, and other clones once, few, many or no size at all.

clone_size: few; d_call: -; j_call: TRBJ1-1; v_call: TRBV25-1; cdr3_nt: TGTGCCAGCAGTGAACGGACGAACACTGAAGCTTTCTTT; cdr3_aa: CASSERTNTEAFF
clone_size: -; d_call: -; j_call: TRBJ2-5; v_call: TRBV4-1; cdr3_nt: TGCGCCAGCAGCCGCGCCCCGGGGTCCGAGACCCAGTACTTC; cdr3_aa: CASSRAPGSETQYF
clone_size: -; d_call: -; j_call: TRBJ2-1; v_call: TRBV18; cdr3_nt: TGTGCCAGCTCAGTTCAAGGTCTACGGGGAGAGCAGTTCTTC; cdr3_aa: CASSVQGLRGEQFF
clone_size: medium-sized; d_call: -; j_call: TRBJ1-5; v_call: TRBV2; cdr3_nt: TGTGCCAGCAGTGATGAGGGGTACAATCAGCCCCAGCATTTT; cdr3_aa: CASSDEGYNQPQHF
clone_size: once; d_call: TRBD2; j_call: TRBJ2-1; v_call: TRBV4-1; cdr3_nt: TGCGCCAGCAGCCAAGATCGGCTAGCGGGAGGGTATGAGCAGTTCTTC; cdr3_aa: CASSQDRLAGGYEQFF
clone_size: -; d_call: -; j_call: TRBJ2-3; v_call: TRBV27; cdr3_nt: TGTGCCAGCAGTTTGGTGGGACTAACAGGGGAGCACTCAGATACGCAGTATTTT; cdr3_aa: CASSLVGLTGEHSDTQYF
clone_size: -; d_call: TRBD2; j_call: TRBJ2-1; v_call: TRBV4-1; cdr3_nt: TGCGCCAGCAGCCAAGAGAGATTAGCGGGAGACAATGAGCAGTTCTTC; cdr3_aa: CASSQERLAGDNEQFF
clone_size: -; d_call: -; j_call: TRBJ2-7; v_call: TRBV7-2; cdr3_nt: TGTGCCAGCAGCTTAAAGGGGCCCTACGAGCAGTACTTC; cdr3_aa: CASSLKGPYEQYF
clone_size: once; d_call: TRBD2; j_call: TRBJ2-3; v_call: TRBV11-2; cdr3_nt: TGTGCCAGCAGCCCCACTAGCGGGAGTACAGATACGCAGTATTTT; cdr3_aa: CASSPTSGSTDTQYF
clone_size: -; d_call: -; j_call: TRBJ2-7; v_call: TRBV6-6; cdr3_nt: TGTGCCAGCAACCAAGGAGTAGCGAGGAGCTCCTACGAGCAGTACTTC; cdr3_aa: CASNQGVARSSYEQYF
clone_size: -; d_call: -; j_call: TRBJ1-1; v_call: TRBV29-1; cdr3_nt: TGCAGCGTTGGGGTGAACACTGAAGCTTTCTTT; cdr3_aa: CSVGVNTEAFF
clone_size: -; d_call: -; j_call: TRBJ1-4; v_call: TRBV6-1; cdr3_nt: TGTGCCAGCAGTGAAATAGGGGCAGCTAATGAAAAACTGTTTTTT; cdr3_aa: CASSEIGAANEKLFF
clone_size: once; d_call: TRBD1; j_call: TRBJ1-3; v_call: TRBV11-2; cdr3_nt: TGTGCCAGCAGCTGGTCGGGACAGGGATCTGGAAACACCATATATTTT; cdr3_aa: CASSWSGQGSGNTIYF
clone_size: -; d_call: TRBD1; j_call: TRBJ1-2; v_call: TRBV4-3; cdr3_nt: TGCGCCAGCAGCCAGGCCCTCGACAGGGTCTATGGCTACACCTTC; cdr3_aa: CASSQALDRVYGYTF
clone_size: many; d_call: -; j_call: TRBJ2-7; v_call: TRBV6-5; cdr3_nt: TGTGCCAGCAGTAACGCCATCAACTACGAGCAGTACTTC; cdr3_aa: CASSNAINYEQYF
clone_size: -; d_call: TRBD1; j_call: TRBJ1-3; v_call: TRBV27; cdr3_nt: TGTGCCAGCAGTCCCATGACAGGGGCACGAAACACCATATATTTT; cdr3_aa: CASSPMTGARNTIYF
clone_size: -; d_call: -; j_call: TRBJ1-1; v_call: TRBV7-8; cdr3_nt: TGTGCTTGTGATTCGGGCGGGTCGAACACTGAAGCTTTCTTT; cdr3_aa: CACDSGGSNTEAFF
clone_size: -; d_call: -; j_call: TRBJ1-4; v_call: TRBV5-6; cdr3_nt: TGTGCCAGCAGCTTGCAAGCAACTAATGAAAAACTGTTTTTT; cdr3_aa: CASSLQATNEKLFF
clone_size: -; d_call: -; j_call: TRBJ2-6; v_call: TRBV11-2; cdr3_nt: TGTGCCAGCAGCTCCTCCAGGGGAAGGGCTGGGGCCAACGTCCTGACTTTC; cdr3_aa: CASSSSRGRAGANVLTF
clone_size: -; d_call: -; j_call: TRBJ1-6; v_call: TRBV4-3; cdr3_nt: TGCGCCAGCAGCCAAGATGGGGGAGAGTCACCCCTCCACTTT; cdr3_aa: CASSQDGGESPLHF
clone_size: few; d_call: TRBD2; j_call: TRBJ2-1; v_call: TRBV7-2; cdr3_nt: TGTGCCAGCAGCTTCGGACTAGCGGGAGTGGATGAGCAGTTCTTC; cdr3_aa: CASSFGLAGVDEQFF
clone_size: -; d_call: -; j_call: TRBJ1-1; v_call: TRBV18; cdr3_nt: TGTGCCAGCTCACCGGACGCCGAGATCGAAGCTTTCTTT; cdr3_aa: CASSPDAEIEAFF
clone_size: medium-sized; d_call: -; j_call: TRBJ1-2; v_call: TRBV6-5; cdr3_nt: TGTGCCAGCAGCCAGACCGCTAACTATGGCTACACCTTC; cdr3_aa: CASSQTANYGYTF
clone_size: -; d_call: TRBD2; j_call: TRBJ2-6; v_call: TRBV4-2; cdr3_nt: TGTGCCAGCAGCCGCGCGGGAGGGACCTCTGGGGCCAACGTCCTGACTTTC; cdr3_aa: CASSRAGGTSGANVLTF